This passage covers 9 T cell receptor beta chains from one sample sequenced in a study of blood T cell repertoires in COVID-19. Repertoires were generated with immunoSEQ multiplex PCR, while TCRdb's copy carries only in-frame clones and drops some. Among about 400,000 clones listed, 70% to 90% were seen once. The sample comprised PBMCs or T cells enriched from blood (not recorded which). The receptors were gathered from a middle-aged man in a cohort exposed to, infected with or recovered from COVID-19 (not recorded which).

This clone came up once. The rearrangement links TRBV28 to TRBJ1-5; the D gene is possibly TRBD1 (5 bases). Trimming took off 2 bases at V and 5 bases at J, with 13 bases between the two ends. Germline V lookup: CDR1 MDHEN, CDR2 SYDVKM. CDR3 length: 15 residues. This CDR3 is CASSLRQGIYQPQHF. The CDR3 DNA sequence: TGTGCCAGCAGTTTAAGGCAGGGTATCTATCAGCCCCAGCATTTT.

V gene TRBV6-5 combines with J gene TRBJ2-5, with 8 bases identical to TRBD1. V shed 2 bases and J 5 bases; nucleotides not matched to a gene: 4. Germline CDR1 reads MNHEY; CDR2 reads SVGAGI. The CDR3 runs to 14 residues. CDR3 amino acids: CASSYAGGGETQYF. The CDR3 region has the DNA TGTGCCAGCAGTTACGCAGGGGGCGGGGAGACCCAGTACTTC.

The chain uses TRBV18 and TRBJ1-4; TRBD1 is a possible D gene (6 bases). V was cut by 3 bases and J by 4 bases, with 15 bases left in between. The CDR3 is 16 amino acids. Germline V gene sequence: CDR1 KGHSH, CDR2 LQKENI. CDR3 bases: TGTGCCAGCTCACCGACAGGTGCCGCCGTTAATGAAAAACTGTTTTTT. This sequence encodes CASSPTGAAVNEKLFF.

The chain couples TRBV6-5 to TRBJ1-2; D not resolved. The CDR3 is 13 residues long. V was shortened by 6 bases and J by 2 bases, with 10 bases between the two germline ends. Germline lookup yields CDR1 MNHEY and CDR2 SVGAGI. The CDR3 here is CASRLTENYGYTF. The CDR3 DNA sequence: TGTGCCAGCAGGTTGACGGAGAACTATGGCTACACCTTC.

This sequence joins TRBV28 and TRBJ1-5, with D maybe TRBD1 (6 bases). CDR3 length equals 16 residues. V lost 8 bases, J lost 0 bases, and 17 bases lay in between. The germline gives CDR1 MDHEN, CDR2 SYDVKM. Here the CDR3 reads CASYPGTYYSNQPQHF. CDR3 coding DNA: TGTGCCAGCTACCCCGGGACATATTATAGCAATCAGCCCCAGCATTTT.

The sample holds one count of this clone. This chain connects TRBV12-5 to TRBJ2-1; D ambiguous. V was cut by 2 bases and J by 9 bases, with 11 bases left in between. The CDR3 spans 13 residues. Germline V gene sequence: CDR1 LGHNT, CDR2 FRNRAP. CDR3 sequence (DNA): TGTGCTAGTGGTTTGTCTGGAGCTGGTGAGCAGTTCTTC. It codes for CASGLSGAGEQFF. The entire variable domain, with the rest obtained from reference TRBV12-5 and TRBJ2-1, is as follows: DARVTQTPRHKVTEMGQEVTMRCQPILGHNTVFWYRQTMMQGLELLAYFRNRAPLDDSGMPKDRFSAEMPDATLATLKIQPSEPRDSAVYFCASGLSGAGEQFFGPGTRLTVL.

V usage is TRBV6-5 and J usage is TRBJ1-3; unclear D gene. CDR3 length: 14 residues. The V gene's germline CDR1 is MNHEY and CDR2 SVGAGI. Deletions cut 6 bases from V and 3 bases from J, with 12 bases between. CDR3 coding DNA: TGTGCCAGCAGGCCCCGGGGTGTTGGAAACACCATATATTTT. The encoded protein is CASRPRGVGNTIYF.

The V and J genes are TRBV27 and TRBJ2-5; perhaps TRBD2 as D (5 bases). Trimming shortened V by 8 bases and J by 4 bases, and 17 bases separated the two germline ends. This CDR3 contains 14 residues. Germline CDR1 MNHEY, CDR2 SMNVEV (reference sequence). As DNA, the CDR3 is TGTGCCAGCGGGCACCCGGAGAGCGGAGAGACCCAGTACTTC. Encoded protein: CASGHPESGETQYF.

The chain recombines TRBV5-6 with TRBJ1-2; TRBD1 is a possible D gene (5 bases). The CDR3 contains 14 residues. The germline V gene has CDR1 SGHDT and CDR2 YYEEEE. With 1 base removed from V and 2 bases from J, the gap between germline ends came to 9 bases. As DNA, the CDR3 is TGTGCCAGCAGCTTGTTACAGGCAAACTATGGCTACACCTTC. Amino acid sequence: CASSLLQANYGYTF.